A single sample is the source of the 5 T cell receptor beta chains below, sequenced in a study of T cells in women clearing cervical HPV infection. Profiling relied on immunoSEQ multiplex PCR, and the TCRdb table lists in-frame clones only, not all of them. This sample's table reports about 48,000 clones. Sequences were obtained from blood buffy coat. The receptor set was obtained from a woman between 18 and 75 years old with a cervical HPV16 infection that either progressed to CIN3+ or cleared (not recorded which).

A note on this clone: The CDR3 goes on 3 residues after the read ends, and that part is filled in from the germline J gene. This chain connects TRBV20-1 to TRBJ2-2; weak D call: TRBD1 (6 bases). V lost 6 bases, J lost 1 base, and 9 bases lay in between. The CDR3 is made up of 13 amino acids. CDR1 DFQATT and CDR2 SNEGSKA come from the germline V gene (reference sequence). Incomplete CDR3 DNA: TGCAGTGCCTACAGGGAGAACACCGGGGAG. It encodes CSAYRENTGE. The whole CDR3 reads CSAYRENTGELFF.

The CDR3 reads CASSIGLAGGREQFF. The sequenced part of the CDR3 DNA is TGTGCCAGTAGTATAGGACTAGCGGGGGGGCGTGAG. The genes are TRBV19 and TRBJ2-1, with 14 bases aligning to TRBD2. The read halts 3 residues ahead of the CDR3 end, with the missing end drawn from the germline J gene. The germline V gene has CDR1 LNHDA and CDR2 SQIVND (reference sequence). The CDR3 is made up of 15 amino acids. J gave up 9 bases and V 1 base, and 2 bases lay outside the gene matches. Looking up the rest from reference TRBV19 and TRBJ2-1 gives the full variable domain: DGGITQSPKYLFRKEGQNVTLSCEQNLNHDAMYWYRQDPGQGLRLIYYSQIVNDFQKGDIAEGYSVSREKKESFPLTVTSAQKNPTAFYLCASSIGLAGGREQFFGPGTRLTVL.

As concerns this clone: Sequencing ends 3 residues short of the CDR3 end; the germline J gene provides the rest. V usage is TRBV11-2 and J usage is TRBJ2-1, with D perhaps TRBD1 or TRBD2 (5 bases each). The V and J ends lost 1 base and 7 bases respectively, with 14 bases between them. The CDR3 is 15 amino acids. CDR1 and CDR2 (germline): SGHAT, FQNNGV. CDR3 bases read: TGTGCCAGCAGCTTAGGAGGGGTTTGGGCTAATGAG. Translation: CASSLGGVWANE. The entire CDR3 reads CASSLGGVWANEQFF.

As concerns this clone: Read sequence stops 3 residues before the CDR3 end, and the germline J gene provides the missing end. This chain joins TRBV28 and TRBJ1-6, with 9 bases lining up with TRBD1. V was clipped by 5 bases and J by 9 bases; unmatched bases: 8. Germline assignment: CDR1 MDHEN and CDR2 SYDVKM. This CDR3 has 15 residues. CDR3 amino acids: CASSPPQGAGSPLHF. The sequenced part of the CDR3 DNA is TGTGCCAGCAGTCCCCCACAGGGGGCTGGTTCACCC.

With regard to this clone: The read terminates 3 residues before the CDR3 end, so the remaining end is supplied by the germline J gene. This chain links TRBV28 with TRBJ1-2; TRBD1 aligns across 11 bases. The CDR3 spans 16 residues. With V trimmed by 9 bases and J by 2 bases, 11 bases remained unmatched. Germline CDR1 is MDHEN and CDR2 is SYDVKM. The CDR3 loop is CASRGTGGALNYGYTF. The CDR3 bases that were read are TGTGCCAGTAGAGGGACAGGGGGTGCACTCAACTATGGC.